This record concerns one T cell receptor beta chain sequence. Those donating, healthy Caucasian individuals from Russia, were aged about 6 to 95. Staff drew around 10 milliliters of peripheral blood from each donor. Combining a sample-barcoded 5' primer with a J-beta primer mix, a second PCR ran for about 7 to 11 cycles. Tagging of each cDNA molecule was performed by a template-switch adaptor with 12 random nucleotides. TCRdb analysed the 5' RACE reads with MiXCR anew, one entry per CDR3 protein. The sample consists of over 600,000 distinct CDR3 sequences, less than 60% of them appearing once. This entry comes from a study of blood T cells in healthy people across ages. Sequencing was performed on blood. The clonotype originates from a man older than 75 in good health.

CDR3 residues: CASSHPGTGLYNEQFF. The CDR3 DNA sequence: TGCGCCAGCAGCCACCCCGGGACGGGGCTATACAATGAGCAGTTCTTC. V usage is TRBV4-1 and J usage is TRBJ2-1; D may be TRBD1 or TRBD2 (5 bases each). Looked up from germline, CDR1 is MGHRA and CDR2 is YSYEKL. The CDR3 is 16 residues long. V lost 3 bases to trimming and J lost 4 bases, with 16 bases between them.